This TCR beta chain is drawn from a study of T cells after yellow fever vaccination. The germline gives CDR1 LGHDT, CDR2 YNNKEL (reference sequence). The CDR3 consists of 12 residues. The V end lost 8 bases, the J end lost 1 base, and 8 bases lay between the germline ends. TCRdb called the 5' RACE reads again in MiXCR, with one record for every CDR3 protein. The table records approximately 610,000 distinct CDR3 sequences, less than 20% of them present only once. This receptor was obtained from a man in his late teens or twenties who received the YFV17D yellow fever vaccine. The gene calls are TRBV3-1 and TRBJ2-5, with D unresolved. The material sequenced was PBMCs, taken 5 days after the first yellow fever vaccination. CDR3 sequence reads: CASAKTQETQYF. For the CDR3, the DNA is TGTGCCAGCGCAAAGACCCAAGAGACCCAGTACTTC.